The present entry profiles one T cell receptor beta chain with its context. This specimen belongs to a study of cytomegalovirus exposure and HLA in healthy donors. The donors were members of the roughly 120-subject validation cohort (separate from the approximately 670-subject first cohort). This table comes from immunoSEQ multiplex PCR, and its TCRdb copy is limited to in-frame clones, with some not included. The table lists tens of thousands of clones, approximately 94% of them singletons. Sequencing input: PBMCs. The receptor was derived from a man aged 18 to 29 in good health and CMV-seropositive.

CDR3 nucleotide sequence: TGTGCCAGCAGCATCATACTTCAGGGGTTGGTCGGCTACACCTTC. As protein: CASSIILQGLVGYTF. The chain joins TRBV7-9 to TRBJ1-2; D is possibly TRBD1 (6 bases). The CDR3 spans 15 residues. Trimming stripped 5 bases from V and 8 bases from J, with 21 bases between. The germline V gene has CDR1 SEHNR and CDR2 FQNEAQ (reference sequence). The whole variable domain, remainder taken from reference TRBV7-9 and TRBJ1-2, is DTGVSQNPRHKITKRGQNVTFRCDPISEHNRLYWYRQTLGQGPEFLTYFQNEAQLEKSRLLSDRFSAERPKGSFSTLEIQRTEQGDSAMYLCASSIILQGLVGYTFGSGTRLTVV.